Listed below are T cell receptor beta chains from one sample, sequenced in a study of long-term antiretroviral therapy in people with HIV. Profiling relied on immunoSEQ multiplex PCR, and the TCRdb table lists in-frame clones only, not all of them. Of around 7,900 clones listed, about four fifths are singletons. Sequenced material: unsorted PBMCs, taken 0.1 years after starting antiretroviral therapy. All receptors come from a man between 40 and 49 years old with HIV. CDR3s include the opening cysteine and the closing phenylalanine or tryptophan. The D gene is left open where the match is weak. The size of a clone is reported for some rows only, either as once, few or many, or as a class for expanded clones.

D gene: TRBD1; J gene: TRBJ1-1; V gene: TRBV30; clone size: .; CDR3 protein: CAWVRTGKRVAFF; CDR3 DNA: TGTGCCTGGGTCCGGACAGGGAAAAGAGTAGCTTTCTTT
D gene: .; J gene: TRBJ1-1; V gene: TRBV30; clone size: .; CDR3 protein: CAWSVAPFYGAFF; CDR3 DNA: TGTGCCTGGAGTGTAGCCCCCTTTTACGGAGCTTTCTTT
D gene: .; J gene: TRBJ1-1; V gene: TRBV7-9; clone size: .; CDR3 protein: CASREKGTEAFF; CDR3 DNA: TGTGCCAGCAGAGAAAAGGGTACTGAAGCTTTCTTT
D gene: .; J gene: TRBJ1-1; V gene: TRBV5-6; clone size: once; CDR3 protein: CASSLVGFTEAFF; CDR3 DNA: TGTGCCAGCAGCTTGGTGGGGTTCACTGAAGCTTTCTTT
D gene: .; J gene: TRBJ1-4; V gene: TRBV14; clone size: .; CDR3 protein: CASSQEGAGEKLFF; CDR3 DNA: TGTGCCAGCAGCCAGGAAGGGGCCGGTGAAAAACTGTTTTTT
D gene: .; J gene: TRBJ1-5; V gene: TRBV11-2; clone size: .; CDR3 protein: CASSVNSNQPQHF; CDR3 DNA: TGTGCCAGCAGCGTAAATAGCAATCAGCCCCAGCATTTT
D gene: .; J gene: TRBJ1-1; V gene: TRBV27; clone size: .; CDR3 protein: CASRPGLVRTEAFF; CDR3 DNA: TGTGCCAGCAGACCCGGGCTCGTTAGGACTGAAGCTTTCTTT
D gene: TRBD1; J gene: TRBJ1-1; V gene: TRBV27; clone size: .; CDR3 protein: CASSPPTGGTEAFF; CDR3 DNA: TGTGCCAGCAGTCCCCCCACAGGGGGCACTGAAGCTTTCTTT
D gene: .; J gene: TRBJ1-1; V gene: TRBV29-1; clone size: .; CDR3 protein: CSVRTPLSTEAFF; CDR3 DNA: TGCAGCGTCAGGACCCCTTTGAGTACTGAAGCTTTCTTT
D gene: TRBD1; J gene: TRBJ1-1; V gene: TRBV7-9; clone size: .; CDR3 protein: CASSLRQGADTEAFF; CDR3 DNA: TGTGCCAGCAGCTTAAGGCAGGGGGCGGACACTGAAGCTTTCTTT
D gene: TRBD1; J gene: TRBJ2-7; V gene: TRBV18; clone size: .; CDR3 protein: CASSPGQGRPYEQYF; CDR3 DNA: TGTGCCAGCTCACCCGGACAGGGTCGGCCCTACGAGCAGTACTTC
D gene: TRBD1; J gene: TRBJ2-1; V gene: TRBV2; clone size: .; CDR3 protein: CASSRQGEIKRQFF; CDR3 DNA: TGTGCCAGCAGTCGACAGGGGGAGATTAAACGGCAGTTCTTC
D gene: TRBD2; J gene: TRBJ2-3; V gene: TRBV18; clone size: .; CDR3 protein: CASSPGTSPTSSTDTQYF; CDR3 DNA: TGTGCCAGCTCCCCCGGGACTAGCCCAACCTCCAGCACAGATACGCAGTATTTT
D gene: .; J gene: TRBJ2-7; V gene: TRBV10-2; clone size: few; CDR3 protein: CASSDYSVTYEQYF; CDR3 DNA: TGCGCCAGCAGTGACTACTCAGTAACCTACGAGCAGTACTTC
D gene: .; J gene: TRBJ1-1; V gene: TRBV15; clone size: once; CDR3 protein: CATSRVQSPMGTEAFF; CDR3 DNA: TGTGCCACCAGCAGAGTTCAGTCTCCGATGGGCACTGAAGCTTTCTTT
D gene: TRBD1; J gene: TRBJ2-7; V gene: TRBV9; clone size: medium-sized; CDR3 protein: CASSPGGLEAEQYF; CDR3 DNA: TGTGCCAGCAGCCCAGGGGGTCTTGAGGCCGAGCAGTACTTC
D gene: TRBD1; J gene: TRBJ1-1; V gene: TRBV19; clone size: few; CDR3 protein: CASRDRVGELTEAFF; CDR3 DNA: TGTGCCAGTAGGGACAGGGTCGGGGAACTCACTGAAGCTTTCTTT
D gene: TRBD1; J gene: TRBJ1-4; V gene: TRBV7-9; clone size: .; CDR3 protein: CASSLGGQGTNEKLFF; CDR3 DNA: TGTGCCAGCAGCTTGGGCGGACAGGGGACTAATGAAAAACTGTTTTTT
D gene: .; J gene: TRBJ2-2; V gene: TRBV19; clone size: few; CDR3 protein: CASSIGGAGELFF; CDR3 DNA: TGTGCCAGTAGTATAGGTGGGGCCGGGGAGCTGTTTTTT
D gene: .; J gene: TRBJ1-4; V gene: TRBV16; clone size: .; CDR3 protein: CASSHSGPNEKLFF; CDR3 DNA: TGTGCCAGCAGCCATTCGGGACCTAATGAAAAACTGTTTTTT
D gene: .; J gene: TRBJ2-2; V gene: TRBV28; clone size: .; CDR3 protein: CASSLAASNTGELFF; CDR3 DNA: TGTGCCAGCAGTTTGGCAGCCTCGAACACCGGGGAGCTGTTTTTT
D gene: TRBD1; J gene: TRBJ1-6; V gene: TRBV6-5; clone size: .; CDR3 protein: CASSYGTGTSPLHF; CDR3 DNA: TGTGCCAGCAGTTACGGGACAGGGACTTCACCCCTCCACTTT
D gene: TRBD2; J gene: TRBJ2-2; V gene: TRBV2; clone size: .; CDR3 protein: CAGAGSNTGELFF; CDR3 DNA: TGTGCCGGAGCGGGATCGAACACCGGGGAGCTGTTTTTT
D gene: .; J gene: TRBJ2-2; V gene: TRBV7-6; clone size: .; CDR3 protein: CASSFRGANGELFF; CDR3 DNA: TGTGCCAGCAGCTTTCGGGGGGCGAACGGGGAGCTGTTTTTT
D gene: TRBD2; J gene: TRBJ2-3; V gene: TRBV5-6; clone size: few; CDR3 protein: CASSFRRGGADTQYF; CDR3 DNA: TGTGCCAGCAGCTTTAGGCGGGGGGGCGCAGATACGCAGTATTTT
D gene: .; J gene: TRBJ2-7; V gene: TRBV7-9; clone size: hyperexpanded; CDR3 protein: CASSYSARGDDEQYF; CDR3 DNA: TGTGCCAGCAGCTATAGCGCCAGGGGCGACGACGAGCAGTACTTC
D gene: .; J gene: TRBJ2-3; V gene: TRBV27; clone size: .; CDR3 protein: CASSLARGKGTDTQYF; CDR3 DNA: TGTGCCAGCAGTTTAGCCCGGGGTAAGGGGACAGATACGCAGTATTTT
D gene: TRBD1; J gene: TRBJ1-6; V gene: TRBV7-8; clone size: .; CDR3 protein: CASSLVQGAGPLHF; CDR3 DNA: TGTGCCAGCAGCTTAGTACAGGGGGCGGGTCCCCTCCACTTT
D gene: TRBD2; J gene: TRBJ2-2; V gene: TRBV28; clone size: .; CDR3 protein: CASNIAGGPVTGELFF; CDR3 DNA: TGTGCCAGCAATATAGCGGGGGGGCCCGTCACCGGGGAGCTGTTTTTT
D gene: .; J gene: TRBJ2-7; V gene: TRBV4-1; clone size: .; CDR3 protein: CASSQGDSPYEQYF; CDR3 DNA: TGCGCCAGCAGCCAAGGTGACAGTCCCTACGAGCAGTACTTC
D gene: .; J gene: TRBJ2-5; V gene: TRBV25-1; clone size: .; CDR3 protein: CASSESPQATETQYF; CDR3 DNA: TGTGCCAGCAGTGAGTCCCCACAGGCAACAGAGACCCAGTACTTC
D gene: TRBD1; J gene: TRBJ2-7; V gene: TRBV18; clone size: .; CDR3 protein: CASSPPGQNYEQYF; CDR3 DNA: TGTGCCAGCTCACCGCCGGGACAGAACTACGAGCAGTACTTC
D gene: .; J gene: TRBJ1-1; V gene: TRBV10-1; clone size: medium-sized; CDR3 protein: CATKGQNTEAFF; CDR3 DNA: TGCGCCACCAAGGGACAGAACACTGAAGCTTTCTTT
D gene: .; J gene: TRBJ1-2; V gene: TRBV29-1; clone size: .; CDR3 protein: CSAPPSYTF; CDR3 DNA: TGCAGCGCCCCCCCCAGCTACACCTTC
D gene: TRBD1; J gene: TRBJ1-1; V gene: TRBV10-3; clone size: .; CDR3 protein: CAIRDREEGTEAFF; CDR3 DNA: TGTGCCATCAGAGACAGGGAAGAAGGAACTGAAGCTTTCTTT